Presented here are 11 T cell receptor beta chains from one specimen sequenced in a study of PD-1 blockade in mismatch repair-deficient tumors. Profiled with immunoSEQ multiplex PCR; TCRdb holds only in-frame clones, not every one. Of more than 30,000 clones in the sample, 85% were seen once. This sample comprised peripheral blood, obtained around 75 weeks after starting pembrolizumab. The receptor set was obtained from an adult with mismatch repair-deficient cancer.

This clone was detected only a few times. CDR3 amino acids: CASSIKAGQPQHF. Here the CDR3 DNA reads TGTGCCAGTAGTATCAAGGCGGGGCAGCCCCAGCATTTT. The V gene is TRBV19, the J gene TRBJ1-5; D call uncertain. The germline CDR1 and CDR2 sequences are LNHDA and SQIVND (reference sequence). V gave up 3 bases and J gave up 7 bases, with 10 bases separating them. The CDR3 length is 13 residues.

This sequence joins TRBV29-1 and TRBJ2-3; TRBD2 is a possible D gene (6 bases). There are 14 residues in the CDR3. Germline CDR1 and CDR2: SQVTM and ANQGSEA. V was trimmed by 6 bases and J by 4 bases, leaving 17 bases between them. The CDR3 protein is CSVPTSGVPDTQYF. DNA for the CDR3: TGCAGCGTACCGACTAGTGGTGTCCCAGATACGCAGTATTTT.

The chain carries TRBV4-1 and TRBJ1-4, with 7 bases that match TRBD1. The germline gives CDR1 MGHRA, CDR2 YSYEKL. After removal of 0 bases from V and 8 bases from J, the junction contained 18 bases not matched to a gene. The CDR3 is made up of 19 amino acids. CDR3: CASSQDGPGGLRGLEKLFF. The DNA of the CDR3 is TGCGCCAGCAGCCAAGATGGGCCAGGGGGATTAAGGGGTTTGGAAAAACTGTTTTTT.

V usage is TRBV20-1 and J usage is TRBJ2-1; D call uncertain. Germline V lookup: CDR1 DFQATT, CDR2 SNEGSKA (reference sequence). The germline V and J ends were trimmed by 5 bases and 9 bases, with 11 bases remaining between them. The CDR3 consists of 11 residues. The CDR3 sequence is CSASPLGEQFF. The CDR3 DNA reads TGCAGTGCTTCCCCTCTCGGTGAGCAGTTCTTC.

The rearrangement uses TRBV7-2 and TRBJ2-1, with 11 bases identical to TRBD2. In germline, CDR1 is SGHTA, CDR2 FQGNSA. The CDR3 has 15 amino acids. V gave up 4 bases and J gave up 9 bases; unmatched junction bases: 8. Written as DNA, the CDR3 is TGTGCCAGCAGCTCAGCCGGGACTAGCGGCTTTGAGCAGTTCTTC. Its translation: CASSSAGTSGFEQFF.

This chain connects TRBV18 to TRBJ2-5, with 13 bases that match TRBD2. The V and J ends lost 5 bases and 4 bases, in that order; junction bases with no gene match: 7. Germline V CDR1 and CDR2: KGHSH, LQKENI. There are 16 residues in the CDR3. The CDR3 protein is CASSSLLAGGRETQYF. CDR3 coding DNA: TGTGCCAGCTCATCGCTACTAGCGGGAGGGAGAGAGACCCAGTACTTC.

The chain couples TRBV11-3 to TRBJ2-3; the match to TRBD2 covers 15 bases. The CDR3 length is 16 residues. Germline V gene data show CDR1 as SGHNT and CDR2 as YENEEA. V lost 5 bases and J lost 10; bases outside the gene matches: 10. The CDR3 here is CASSPRTSGRVASQYF. The CDR3 bases are TGTGCCAGCAGCCCCCGGACTAGCGGGAGGGTGGCATCGCAGTATTTT.

The V call is TRBV18, the J call TRBJ2-1; 11 bases fit TRBD2. This CDR3 has 17 amino acids. After removal of 1 base from V and 3 bases from J, the junction contained 5 bases not matched to a gene. Germline V lookup: CDR1 KGHSH, CDR2 LQKENI. This chain's CDR3 is CASSPLGLAEIYNEQFF. The DNA of the CDR3 is TGTGCCAGCTCACCACTGGGACTAGCGGAGATCTACAATGAGCAGTTCTTC.

The chain uses TRBV18 and TRBJ1-3, with 12 bases lining up with TRBD1. The CDR3 length is 17 residues. Losses at the gene ends were 0 bases for V and 3 bases for J; bases not matched to a gene: 3. CDR1 is KGHSH, CDR2 LQKENI, per germline. Here the CDR3 reads CASSPPGTGGSGNTIYF. The CDR3 nucleotides are TGTGCCAGCTCACCACCGGGGACAGGGGGCAGTGGAAACACCATATATTTT. Full variable domain (missing parts from reference TRBV18 and TRBJ1-3): NAGVMQNPRHLVRRRGQEARLRCSPMKGHSHVYWYRQLPEEGLKFMVYLQKENIIDESGMPKERFSAEFPKEGPSILRIQQVVRGDSAAYFCASSPPGTGGSGNTIYFGEGSWLTVV.

J is TRBJ1-5 and V is TRBV6-6, with D unresolved. Germline V gene data show CDR1 as MNHNY and CDR2 as SVGAGI (reference sequence). V was trimmed by 6 bases and J by 1 base, leaving 13 bases between them. The CDR3 length is 15 residues. For the CDR3, the DNA is TGTGCCAGCAGCCTAGGACGGGCCAGCAATCAGCCCCAGCATTTT. This translates into CASSLGRASNQPQHF.

This chain uses TRBV29-1 with TRBJ1-5; TRBD1 matches 8 bases. Germline loops: CDR1 SQVTM, CDR2 ANQGSEA. V was clipped by 4 bases and J by 5 bases; unmatched bases: 4. The CDR3 is 13 residues long. The CDR3 DNA reads TGCAGCGTTGCCAGGGGGCGCGATCAGCCCCAGCATTTT. It specifies CSVARGRDQPQHF.